This T cell receptor beta chain was captured by sequencing in a study of blood T cell repertoires in COVID-19. The CDR3 has 14 amino acids. Per the germline V gene, CDR1 is SGHTA and CDR2 is FQGNSA. The V and J ends lost 5 bases and 7 bases respectively, with 15 bases between them. Here immunoSEQ multiplex PCR was the method, and the copy in TCRdb shows in-frame clones only, minus some. Of 25,000 to 35,000 clones listed, 87% are singletons. The sequence was collected from a human donor in a cohort sampled during active COVID-19. Sequencing was done on a sample of peripheral blood. The chain joins TRBV7-2 to TRBJ2-1, with D possibly matching TRBD2 (6 bases). CDR3 DNA: TGTGCCAGCAGCCCCCGGGGGAAGTCGAATGAGCAGTTCTTC. It is translated as CASSPRGKSNEQFF.